This TCR beta chain was profiled in a study of blood T cell repertoires in COVID-19. This clone was counted once. Clones were read by immunoSEQ multiplex PCR, and TCRdb kept only the in-frame ones, dropping some. The data show tens of thousands of clones, 82% seen once. This CDR3 is built from 13 residues. Per the germline V gene, CDR1 is SGHNT and CDR2 is YENEEA. With 1 base removed from V and 1 base from J, the gap between germline ends came to 4 bases. This TCR was sampled from a middle-aged man with acute or convalescent COVID-19. The chain has TRBV11-3 and TRBJ2-5; D is undetermined. The sequencing sample was made of peripheral blood. The CDR3 region has the DNA TGTGCCAGCAGCTTAGCCAGCCAAGAGACCCAGTACTTC. Encoded protein: CASSLASQETQYF.